This TCR beta chain was sequenced during a study of T cells in Graves' hyperthyroidism and ophthalmopathy. Germline V gives CDR1 SGHRS, CDR2 YFSETQ. This CDR3 has 15 residues. The junction had 6 bases not matched to a gene; V was cut back by 1 base and J by 5 bases. Used for diagnoses were clinical symptoms, serum thyroxine and TRAb, thyroid ultrasound and orbital computed tomography. It was RNA transcripts that yielded the amplified TCR beta CDR3 regions. HTBI primers were employed in a first-round RT-PCR of the TCR CDR3. TCRdb called the multiplex PCR reads again in MiXCR, with one record for every CDR3 protein. Found here are about 96,000 distinct CDR3 sequences, roughly 56% of them singletons; the top ten hold 25% to 30%.

Sequencing input: blood. This rearrangement joins TRBV5-1 to TRBJ1-5, with 7 bases aligning to TRBD1. The origin of this receptor is a woman between 35 and 50 years old with Graves' hyperthyroidism. CDR3 sequence (DNA): TGCGCCAGCAGCTTGTGGGGACAGAAAGATCAGCCCCAGCATTTT. Translation: CASSLWGQKDQPQHF. The variable domain in full, completed from reference TRBV5-1 and TRBJ1-5, reads KAGVTQTPRYLIKTRGQQVTLSCSPISGHRSVSWYQQTPGQGLQFLFEYFSETQRNKGNFPGRFSGRQFSNSRSEMNVSTLELGDSALYLCASSLWGQKDQPQHFGDGTRLSIL.